These 24 T cell receptor beta chains were sequenced from one sample in a study of shared clonotypes between healthy human individuals. It was CD45RO-negative cells, positively selected for CCR7, that made up naive CD8 cells, with terminally differentiated effector memory CD45RA+ cells excluded. Only in-frame clones appear in the TCRdb table, and some are missing; sequencing was by immunoSEQ multiplex PCR. The sample consists of around 640,000 clones, approximately 96% of them appearing once. Sequencing was performed on naive CD8+ T cells sorted from blood. The receptors shown here come from a woman aged 25 to 39 in good health.

The V call is TRBV9, the J call TRBJ1-4, with no clear D. V dropped 4 bases and J dropped 11 bases, with 15 bases sitting between them. This CDR3 has 13 amino acids. CDR1 is SGDLS and CDR2 is YYNGEE in the germline V gene. CDR3 sequence reads: CASSRGEGWKLFF. The CDR3 DNA reads as TGTGCCAGCAGCCGGGGAGAAGGGTGGAAACTGTTTTTT.

Details on this clone: The sample contains more than one DNA sequence encoding this CDR3. The CDR3 here is CASSFGTAMNTEAFF. CDR3 nucleotide sequence: TGTGCCAGCAGTTTCGGTACCGCCATGAACACTGAAGCTTTCTTT. The chain couples TRBV28 to TRBJ1-1; D unresolved. Trimming took 3 bases from V and 0 from J, leaving 11 bases between them. The CDR3 is 15 amino acids. Germline values: CDR1 MDHEN, CDR2 SYDVKM.

The rearrangement links TRBV27 to TRBJ1-2; TRBD1 might be the D (6 bases). The germline V and J ends were trimmed by 4 bases and 5 bases, with 20 bases remaining between them. The CDR3 runs to 16 residues. Germline assignment: CDR1 MNHEY and CDR2 SMNVEV (reference sequence). The CDR3 bases are TGTGCCAGCAGTTCCAGGAATAGACAGGAAGTATATGGCTACACCTTC. Translating gives CASSSRNRQEVYGYTF.

This chain links TRBV27 with TRBJ2-7; D may be TRBD1 or TRBD2 (6 bases each). The V gene's germline CDR1 is MNHEY and CDR2 SMNVEV (reference sequence). This CDR3 is built from 14 residues. V lost 7 bases to trimming and J lost 5 bases, with 18 bases between them. The CDR3 DNA sequence: TGTGCCAGCACCGGGGGCACAGGGATCAACGAGCAGTACTTC. Its protein product is CASTGGTGINEQYF.

The gene calls are TRBV27 and TRBJ2-2; D uncertain. Per the germline V gene, CDR1 is MNHEY and CDR2 is SMNVEV (reference sequence). V dropped 8 bases and J dropped 4 bases, with 14 bases sitting between them. This CDR3 is 14 amino acids long. Here the CDR3 reads CASQSLPLTGELFF. CDR3 sequence (DNA): TGTGCCAGCCAATCCCTTCCCCTCACCGGGGAGCTGTTTTTT.

This clone was counted once. V and J are TRBV9 and TRBJ2-7, with D possibly matching TRBD2 (6 bases). There are 15 residues in the CDR3. V was pared by 3 bases and J by 0 bases, with 13 bases between. Germline V gives CDR1 SGDLS, CDR2 YYNGEE. This CDR3 reads CASSGSGWSSYEQYF. The CDR3 DNA is TGTGCCAGCAGCGGTAGCGGATGGAGCTCCTACGAGCAGTACTTC.

The chain combines TRBV28 with TRBJ2-5, with D possibly being TRBD1 (5 bases). V lost 3 bases to trimming and J lost 5 bases, with 28 bases between them. The CDR3 sequence is 19 residues long. CDR1 is MDHEN, CDR2 SYDVKM, per germline. The CDR3 here is CASSFVFAGQGMVEETQYF. In nucleotides, the CDR3 is TGTGCCAGCAGTTTCGTGTTCGCTGGGCAGGGAATGGTGGAGGAGACCCAGTACTTC.

The gene calls are TRBV28 and TRBJ2-7; weak D call: TRBD1 (5 bases). The germline gives CDR1 MDHEN, CDR2 SYDVKM. The CDR3 length is 16 residues. V was cut by 2 bases and J by 4 bases, with 18 bases left in between. CDR3 protein: CASSLRAATTDYEQYF. The CDR3 bases are TGTGCCAGCAGTTTACGGGCAGCCACGACAGATTACGAGCAGTACTTC.

This chain uses TRBV7-7 with TRBJ2-1; 11 nucleotides line up with TRBD2. With 1 base clipped from V and 5 bases from J, the junction kept 7 bases outside the gene matches. The CDR3 is 17 residues long. Germline V CDR1 and CDR2: SSHAT, FNYEAQ (reference sequence). This chain's CDR3 is CASSLGPGTSGNNEQFF. The CDR3 nucleotides are TGTGCCAGCAGCTTAGGACCCGGGACTAGCGGCAACAATGAGCAGTTCTTC.

This chain connects TRBV7-6 to TRBJ2-1; D is unclear. Looked up from germline, CDR1 is SGHVS and CDR2 is FNYEAQ. The V end lost 1 base, the J end lost 6 bases, and 10 bases lay between the germline ends. The CDR3 length is 14 residues. This chain's CDR3 is CASSLGVYPNEQFF. The CDR3 bases are TGTGCCAGCAGCTTAGGTGTCTACCCCAATGAGCAGTTCTTC. The variable domain in full, with the rest retrieved from reference TRBV7-6 and TRBJ2-1, is GAGVSQSPRYKVTKRGQDVALRCDPISGHVSLYWYRQALGQGPEFLTYFNYEAQQDKSGLPNDRFSAERPEGSISTLTIQRTEQRDSAMYRCASSLGVYPNEQFFGPGTRLTVL.

V gene TRBV14 combines with J gene TRBJ2-7; no firm D call. The CDR3 consists of 13 residues. Deletions cut 3 bases from V and 6 bases from J, with 12 bases between. Germline-derived CDR1 and CDR2 are SGHDN and FVKESK. DNA of the CDR3: TGTGCCAGCAGCCATCGACCTGCAGGCGAGCAGTACTTC. The encoded protein is CASSHRPAGEQYF.

The chain uses TRBV28 and TRBJ2-7; D possibly matches TRBD1 or TRBD2 (6 bases each). This CDR3 has 12 amino acids. The V end lost 4 bases, the J end lost 7 bases, and 11 bases lay between the germline ends. The germline CDR1 and CDR2 sequences are MDHEN and SYDVKM. Here the CDR3 reads CASSSGAQEQYF. The CDR3 coding sequence is TGTGCCAGCAGTTCGGGGGCGCAGGAGCAGTACTTC.

V usage is TRBV7-9 and J usage is TRBJ2-7; D not certain. This CDR3 region has 14 residues. Trimming removed 2 bases from V and 5 bases from J, with 13 bases in between. CDR1 is SEHNR and CDR2 is FQNEAQ in the germline V gene (reference sequence). As DNA, the CDR3 is TGTGCCAGCAGCTTACCCCAGGACGCCCACGAGCAGTACTTC. Protein: CASSLPQDAHEQYF.

V gene TRBV7-2 combines with J gene TRBJ2-3; no clear D. Germline CDR1 SGHTA, CDR2 FQGNSA. CDR3 size: 17 residues. Trimming left V 3 bases short and J 1 base short, with 17 bases between. The CDR3 DNA follows: TGTGCCAGCAGCTTTCGAACCGACCTCCTACGCACAGATACGCAGTATTTT. Translated, it gives CASSFRTDLLRTDTQYF. The variable domain in full, with the rest retrieved from reference TRBV7-2 and TRBJ2-3, is GAGVSQSPSNKVTEKGKDVELRCDPISGHTALYWYRQSLGQGLEFLIYFQGNSAPDKSGLPSDRFSAERTGGSVSTLTIQRTQQEDSAVYLCASSFRTDLLRTDTQYFGPGTRLTVL.

V is TRBV9 and J is TRBJ1-1; D possibly corresponds to TRBD1 (5 bases). The germline gives CDR1 SGDLS, CDR2 YYNGEE. V lost 0 bases and J lost 1, with 10 bases in between. This CDR3 has 15 amino acids. The CDR3 nucleotides are TGTGCCAGCAGCGTAGGTGGGGGGTCGAACACTGAAGCTTTCTTT. It translates to CASSVGGGSNTEAFF.

The V call is TRBV9, the J call TRBJ2-5, with 7 bases that match TRBD1. Germline CDR1 SGDLS, CDR2 YYNGEE. The CDR3 is made up of 14 amino acids. V lost 4 bases to trimming and J lost 3 bases; unmatched junction nucleotides: 6. The CDR3 DNA follows: TGTGCCAGCAGCCCGGGGACAGAGGAAGAGACCCAGTACTTC. Protein sequence: CASSPGTEEETQYF.

The chain combines TRBV18 with TRBJ1-1; D not certain. Trimming removed 2 bases from V and 1 base from J, with 5 bases in between. This CDR3 contains 13 residues. Per the germline V gene, CDR1 is KGHSH and CDR2 is LQKENI. The CDR3 reads CASSPMENTEAFF. CDR3 in DNA: TGTGCCAGCTCACCAATGGAGAACACTGAAGCTTTCTTT.

This chain joins TRBV5-8 and TRBJ2-1, with D unresolved. Trimming cost V 5 bases and J 0 bases, with 6 bases left between them. The CDR3 loop spans 13 amino acids. Germline CDR1 is SGHTS and CDR2 is YDEGEE. This CDR3 is CASSWVSYNEQFF. The CDR3 DNA follows: TGTGCCAGCAGTTGGGTCTCCTACAATGAGCAGTTCTTC.

V usage is TRBV29-1 and J usage is TRBJ2-5; 7 positions agree with TRBD2. The CDR3 length is 12 residues. V lost 7 bases and J lost 3; bases outside the gene matches: 5. Germline V gene sequence: CDR1 SQVTM, CDR2 ANQGSEA. The CDR3 DNA reads TGCAGCGGAGGGACTAAAAAAGAGACCCAGTACTTC. Translated, it gives CSGGTKKETQYF.

The chain is built from TRBV15 and TRBJ2-7; 9 positions agree with TRBD1. The CDR3 length is 12 residues. Germline loops: CDR1 LNHNV, CDR2 YYDKDF (reference sequence). V trimming: 6 bases; J trimming: 6 bases; junction bases outside the gene matches: 3. The CDR3 is CATRGQGAEQYF. DNA for the CDR3: TGTGCCACCAGGGGACAGGGAGCCGAGCAGTACTTC.

J is TRBJ1-4 and V is TRBV7-9; no firm D call. The CDR3 extends over 12 amino acids. Looked up from germline, CDR1 is SEHNR and CDR2 is FQNEAQ (reference sequence). With 5 bases removed from V and 6 bases from J, the gap between germline ends came to 7 bases. The CDR3 DNA reads as TGTGCCAGCAGCGACCCGTATGAAAAACTGTTTTTT. Its translation: CASSDPYEKLFF.

This chain connects TRBV7-9 to TRBJ2-3, with 8 nucleotides matching TRBD2. CDR1 is SEHNR and CDR2 is FQNEAQ in the germline V gene (reference sequence). V shed 1 base and J 3 bases; nucleotides not matched to a gene: 0. The CDR3 loop spans 14 amino acids. This CDR3 reads CASSLGGRTDTQYF. The CDR3 bases are TGTGCCAGCAGCTTAGGCGGGAGGACAGATACGCAGTATTTT.

V gene TRBV27 combines with J gene TRBJ2-7; maybe TRBD2 (6 bases). Germline lookup yields CDR1 MNHEY and CDR2 SMNVEV (reference sequence). Between the trimmed V and J ends, which lost 8 bases and 6 bases, there was a span of 20 bases. The CDR3 contains 14 residues. This CDR3 is CASGFFTGASEQYF. CDR3 DNA sequence: TGTGCCAGCGGGTTTTTTACGGGAGCCTCCGAGCAGTACTTC.

This clone has a single count. The chain is built from TRBV10-2 and TRBJ2-3, with D possibly matching TRBD2 (6 bases). Looked up from germline, CDR1 is WSHSY and CDR2 is SAAADI. CDR3 length: 15 residues. The V end was cut by 8 bases, the J end by 2 bases, with 17 bases between. The CDR3 region is CASLEAEGYTDTQYF. CDR3 sequence (DNA): TGCGCCAGCTTGGAGGCGGAGGGTTACACAGATACGCAGTATTTT.